The 15 T cell receptor beta chains presented below share a single source sample, sequenced in a study of blood T cell repertoires in COVID-19. Only in-frame clones appear in the TCRdb table, and some are missing; sequencing was by immunoSEQ multiplex PCR. The sample holds about 250,000 clones, around 88% seen once. The sequenced sample was peripheral blood. The receptors derive from a man at least 80 years old with acute or convalescent COVID-19.

The V gene is TRBV5-1, the J gene TRBJ2-6, with TRBD2 as a possible D gene (6 bases). Trimming removed 0 bases from V and 2 bases from J, with 9 bases in between. This CDR3 comprises 16 residues. Germline V gene lookup returns CDR1 SGHRS and CDR2 YFSETQ. DNA for the CDR3: TGCGCCAGCAGCTTGGCCGCGGGAACTGGGGCCAACGTCCTGACTTTC. Its translation: CASSLAAGTGANVLTF.

The J gene is TRBJ1-5, the V gene TRBV12-3 or TRBV12-4, with 7 bases that match TRBD1. The length of the CDR3 is 13 residues. With V trimmed by 5 bases and J by 5 bases, 3 bases remained unmatched. In DNA, the CDR3 is TGTGCCAGCAGTGGACAGGAACATCAGCCCCAGCATTTT. Residues: CASSGQEHQPQHF.

This clone has just one count. V gene TRBV6-2 or TRBV6-3 combines with J gene TRBJ1-1; D unresolved. The length of the CDR3 is 13 residues. The V end was cut by 5 bases, the J end by 1 base, with 8 bases between. Germline-derived CDR1 and CDR2 are MNHEY and SVGEGT. The DNA for the CDR3 is TGTGCCAGCAGTGGGAGGCGGAACACTGAAGCTTTCTTT. Residues: CASSGRRNTEAFF.

The chain combines TRBV5-1 with TRBJ2-5; 11 nucleotides match TRBD1. The germline gives CDR1 SGHRS, CDR2 YFSETQ. The CDR3 covers 20 residues. V trimming: 0 bases; J trimming: 5 bases; junction bases outside the gene matches: 18. The CDR3 sequence: CASSLVLRDRGFRGGETQYF. In DNA, the CDR3 is TGCGCCAGCAGCTTGGTCCTCCGGGACAGGGGGTTCCGGGGAGGTGAGACCCAGTACTTC.

The chain employs TRBV4-1 and TRBJ2-7; D perhaps matches TRBD2 (6 bases). Germline V gives CDR1 MGHRA, CDR2 YSYEKL. The CDR3 loop spans 15 amino acids. V lost 1 base, J lost 0 bases, and 10 bases lay in between. Here the CDR3 DNA reads TGCGCCAGCAGCCAAGGGGTGGGGGGCTCCTACGAGCAGTACTTC. Its protein is CASSQGVGGSYEQYF.

This chain connects TRBV5-8 to TRBJ2-3, with 9 bases lining up with TRBD1. The CDR3 totals 16 residues. Germline trimming cut 4 bases from V and 3 bases from J; bases unmatched to any gene: 9. Germline V gives CDR1 SGHTS, CDR2 YDEGEE. Here the CDR3 DNA reads TGTGCCAGCAGCCTGGGGACAGGGCGGGCGACAGATACGCAGTATTTT. This sequence encodes CASSLGTGRATDTQYF.

This clone appeared once. The chain combines TRBV6-6 with TRBJ1-2; tentative D call: TRBD1 (5 bases). Germline V gene data show CDR1 as MNHNY and CDR2 as SVGAGI (reference sequence). The CDR3 sequence is 16 residues long. With 5 bases removed from V and 4 bases from J, the gap between germline ends came to 20 bases. The CDR3 sequence: CASSTPWGGTSYGYTF. In nucleotides, the CDR3 is TGTGCCAGCAGTACCCCCTGGGGGGGAACAAGCTATGGCTACACCTTC.

This sequence joins TRBV7-2 and TRBJ2-5, with TRBD2 matching 9 bases. V was clipped by 5 bases and J by 5 bases; unmatched bases: 3. The CDR3 extends over 13 amino acids. Germline V gene data show CDR1 as SGHTA and CDR2 as FQGNSA. In nucleotides, the CDR3 is TGTGCCAGCAGCGAGCGGGGGGACGAGACCCAGTACTTC. Encoded protein: CASSERGDETQYF.

The V gene is TRBV28, the J gene TRBJ1-1; perhaps TRBD1 as D (5 bases). Germline lookup yields CDR1 MDHEN and CDR2 SYDVKM. The CDR3 has 16 amino acids. With 4 bases removed from V and 2 bases from J, the gap between germline ends came to 17 bases. For the CDR3, the DNA is TGTGCCAGCAGTTCCACCCCCAGGGCAGCCAACACTGAAGCTTTCTTT. Protein: CASSSTPRAANTEAFF.

This rearrangement joins TRBV5-4 to TRBJ1-2; D remains ambiguous. Germline V gene data show CDR1 as SGHNT and CDR2 as YYREEE (reference sequence). Trimming removed 2 bases from V and 6 bases from J, with 8 bases in between. This CDR3 region has 12 residues. CDR3 DNA sequence: TGTGCCAGCAGCTTTCCCGGGGATGGCTACACCTTC. It encodes CASSFPGDGYTF.

This clone appeared a few times. The chain links TRBV5-1 to TRBJ1-6; D is unresolved. V lost 0 bases and J lost 7, with 8 bases in between. This CDR3 contains 14 residues. The germline V gene encodes CDR1 SGHRS and CDR2 YFSETQ. The CDR3 DNA reads as TGCGCCAGCAGCTTGGTCGCCGCGAATTCACCCCTCCACTTT. As protein: CASSLVAANSPLHF. Full variable domain (rest looked up from reference TRBV5-1 and TRBJ1-6): KAGVTQTPRYLIKTRGQQVTLSCSPISGHRSVSWYQQTPGQGLQFLFEYFSETQRNKGNFPGRFSGRQFSNSRSEMNVSTLELGDSALYLCASSLVAANSPLHFGNGTRLTVT.

This chain connects TRBV4-3 to TRBJ2-7; TRBD2 aligns across 14 bases. V lost 0 bases to trimming and J lost 4 bases; unmatched junction nucleotides: 11. Looked up from germline, CDR1 is LGHNA and CDR2 is YSLEER. The CDR3 is made up of 19 amino acids. The CDR3, as DNA: TGCGCCAGCAGCCAAGAGAGTAAGGGACTAGCGGGAGAGGGGTACGAGCAGTACTTC. This translates into CASSQESKGLAGEGYEQYF.

The chain couples TRBV7-2 to TRBJ1-1; D is perhaps TRBD1 (6 bases). V lost 0 bases and J lost 0, with 11 bases in between. Germline V CDR1 and CDR2: SGHTA, FQGNSA. The CDR3 is made up of 16 amino acids. The CDR3 DNA reads as TGTGCCAGCAGCTTAGCGCGGTCAGGGGTGAACACTGAAGCTTTCTTT. Residues: CASSLARSGVNTEAFF.

The rearrangement links TRBV7-6 to TRBJ1-1; 7 bases line up with TRBD1. With V trimmed by 6 bases and J by 4 bases, 14 bases remained unmatched. Germline lookup yields CDR1 SGHVS and CDR2 FNYEAQ. This CDR3 has 16 residues. The CDR3 nucleotides read TGTGCCAGCAGTTCGAGAGGGGGCCCGATTCTCACTGAAGCTTTCTTT. Its translation: CASSSRGGPILTEAFF.

The gene calls are TRBV5-6 and TRBJ2-6; 7 bases map to TRBD1. The CDR3 loop spans 17 amino acids. CDR1 and CDR2 from the germline V gene are SGHDT and YYEEEE. Trimming removed 0 bases from V and 6 bases from J; junction bases left unmatched: 9. CDR3 coding DNA: TGTGCCAGCAGCTTGGGGGGGACAGCCCTGATGGCCAACGTCCTGACTTTC. It translates to CASSLGGTALMANVLTF.